The sequence of this TCR beta chain was determined in a study of response to subunit inactivated influenza vaccine. V gave up 0 bases and J gave up 6 bases; unmatched junction bases: 6. Germline CDR1 LGHNA, CDR2 YSLEER. The CDR3 has 16 residues. In TCRdb, the RT-PCR reads were re-called with MiXCR into one record per CDR3 protein. The repertoire has roughly 630,000 distinct CDR3 sequences, 13% to 15% of them found once; the top ten carry less than 9%. Overall study findings and caveats: A suggestion made by the authors is that each seasonal influenza vaccination recruits few new T cells.

This clonotype was seen only a few times. Its antigen remains unknown. This specimen was PBMCs from blood, taken approximately 15 days before vaccination. The V gene is TRBV4-3, the J gene TRBJ2-7; 12 bases agree with TRBD1. The sequence derives from a man in his fifties or sixties who received an inactivated influenza vaccine. The CDR3 here is CASSQDWDRGRGEQYF. The CDR3 DNA reads TGCGCCAGCAGCCAAGATTGGGACAGGGGGCGCGGCGAGCAGTACTTC.